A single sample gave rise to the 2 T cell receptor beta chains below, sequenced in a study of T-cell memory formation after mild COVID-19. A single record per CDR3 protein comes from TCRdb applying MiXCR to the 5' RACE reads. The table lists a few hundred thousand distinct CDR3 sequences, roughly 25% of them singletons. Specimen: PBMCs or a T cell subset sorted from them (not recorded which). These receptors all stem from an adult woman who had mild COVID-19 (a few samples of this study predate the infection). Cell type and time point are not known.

The CDR3 DNA follows: TGTGCCAGCAGCTTGCAGGGGGTTCTTTTTGGCTACACCTTC. This gives the protein CASSLQGVLFGYTF. This sequence joins TRBV5-4 and TRBJ1-2; 7 nucleotides match TRBD1. Trimming at V came to 1 base and at J to 7 bases, leaving 7 bases not matched to a gene. The CDR3 contains 14 residues. Germline CDR1 reads SGHNT; CDR2 reads YYREEE (reference sequence). The full variable domain, with the rest looked up from reference TRBV5-4 and TRBJ1-2, is ETGVTQSPTHLIKTRGQQVTLRCSSQSGHNTVSWYQQALGQGPQFIFQYYREEENGRGNFPPRFSGLQFPNYSSELNVNALELDDSALYLCASSLQGVLFGYTFGSGTRLTVV.

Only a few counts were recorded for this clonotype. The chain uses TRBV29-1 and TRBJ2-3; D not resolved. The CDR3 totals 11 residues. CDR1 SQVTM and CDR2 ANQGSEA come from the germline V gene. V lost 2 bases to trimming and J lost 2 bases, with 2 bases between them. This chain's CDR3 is CSVEHTDTQYF. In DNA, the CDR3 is TGCAGCGTTGAACACACAGATACGCAGTATTTT.